Listed here is a single TCR beta chain. Antigen: not known. Profiling relied on immunoSEQ multiplex PCR, and the TCRdb table lists in-frame clones only, not all of them. The table has 2 million to 3 million clones, 80% to 95% seen once. The data were taken from a study of shared clonotypes between healthy human individuals. Study outcomes and limitations: In having few donors, the study represented limited genetic and exposure-history diversity.

Germline V CDR1 and CDR2: MDHEN, SYDVKM. Trimming took 5 bases from V and 6 from J; bases not matched to a gene: 13. The CDR3 extends over 16 amino acids. The gene calls are TRBV28 and TRBJ2-5; 9 nucleotides match TRBD1. The receptor comes from a man aged 18 to 29 in good health. Some clones in this sample may be carry-over from other donors' samples. Sequencing used naive CD4+ T cells from PBMCs. Specified subset: CD45RA+ positively selected. The DNA of the CDR3 is TGTGCCAGCAGTCCCTCCTACAGGGGGCGCGTAAAGACCCAGTACTTC. It codes for CASSPSYRGRVKTQYF.